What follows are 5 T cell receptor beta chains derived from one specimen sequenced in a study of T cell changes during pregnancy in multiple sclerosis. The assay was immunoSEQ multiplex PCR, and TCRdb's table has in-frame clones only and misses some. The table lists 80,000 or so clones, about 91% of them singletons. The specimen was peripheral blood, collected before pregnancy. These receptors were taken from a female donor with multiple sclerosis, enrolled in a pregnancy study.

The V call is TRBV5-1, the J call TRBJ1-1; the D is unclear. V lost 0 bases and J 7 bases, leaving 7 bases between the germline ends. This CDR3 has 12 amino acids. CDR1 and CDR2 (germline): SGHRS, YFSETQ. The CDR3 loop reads CASSLVENEAFF. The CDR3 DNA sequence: TGCGCCAGCAGCTTGGTGGAGAATGAAGCTTTCTTT.

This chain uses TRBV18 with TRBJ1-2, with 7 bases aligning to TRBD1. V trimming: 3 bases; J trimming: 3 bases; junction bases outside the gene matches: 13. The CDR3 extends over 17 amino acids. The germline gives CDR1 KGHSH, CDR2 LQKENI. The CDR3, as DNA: TGTGCCAGCTCACCGAGTATAGGGGGCGCGTCGGACTATGGCTACACCTTC. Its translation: CASSPSIGGASDYGYTF. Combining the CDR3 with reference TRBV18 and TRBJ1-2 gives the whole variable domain NAGVMQNPRHLVRRRGQEARLRCSPMKGHSHVYWYRQLPEEGLKFMVYLQKENIIDESGMPKERFSAEFPKEGPSILRIQQVVRGDSAAYFCASSPSIGGASDYGYTFGSGTRLTVV.

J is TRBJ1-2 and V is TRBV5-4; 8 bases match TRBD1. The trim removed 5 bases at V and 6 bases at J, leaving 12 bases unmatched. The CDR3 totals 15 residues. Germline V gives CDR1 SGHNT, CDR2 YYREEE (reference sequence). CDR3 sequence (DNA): TGTGCCAGCAGGGAATTGACAGGGGATAAAAATGGCTACACCTTC. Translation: CASRELTGDKNGYTF.

In nucleotides, the CDR3 is TGTGCCATCAGGTCGACAGAGAATCAGCCCCAGCATTTT. As protein: CAIRSTENQPQHF. The chain has TRBV10-3 and TRBJ1-5; tentative D call: TRBD1 (5 bases). This CDR3 spans 13 amino acids. The germline V and J ends were trimmed by 6 bases and 4 bases, with 10 bases remaining between them. The V gene's germline CDR1 is ENHRY and CDR2 SYGVKD.

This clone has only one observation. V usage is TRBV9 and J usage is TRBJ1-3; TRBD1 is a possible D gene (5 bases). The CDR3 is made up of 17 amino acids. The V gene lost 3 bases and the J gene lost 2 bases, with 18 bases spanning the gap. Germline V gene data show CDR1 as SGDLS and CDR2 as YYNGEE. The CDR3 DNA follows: TGTGCCAGCAGCGGAAGCCGAGTGGGGGGAGCTGGAAACACCATATATTTT. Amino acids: CASSGSRVGGAGNTIYF. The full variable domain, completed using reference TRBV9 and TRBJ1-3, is DSGVTQTPKHLITATGQRVTLRCSPRSGDLSVYWYQQSLDQGLQFLIQYYNGEERAKGNILERFSAQQFPDLHSELNLSSLELGDSALYFCASSGSRVGGAGNTIYFGEGSWLTVV.